The sequence of this T cell receptor beta chain was determined in a study of blood T cell repertoires in COVID-19. In the original workflow: Researchers report that nucleated cell counts were estimated from reference gene primer amplification. TCRdb keeps only in-frame clones here, not all; method: immunoSEQ multiplex PCR. V and J calls and clone size are as listed in that table; D and trimming were resolved from the DNA. Of 190,000 or so clones in the sample, roughly 87% were seen once. CDR1 is LGHNA, CDR2 YNFKEQ, per germline. V was clipped by 4 bases and J by 4 bases, with 22 bases between them. The CDR3 sequence is 17 residues long.

The material sequenced was PBMCs or T cells enriched from blood (not recorded which). The chain joins TRBV4-2 to TRBJ1-2, with D possibly TRBD1 on 6 matching bases. The sequence was collected from a woman in her thirties who had recovered from COVID-19. In DNA form, the CDR3 reads TGTGCCAGCAGCCCCGAAATGGACAGTTTAATGGGCTATGGCTACACCTTC. Its protein product is CASSPEMDSLMGYGYTF.